Following are 30 T cell receptor beta chains from one sample sequenced in a study of blood T cells in healthy people across ages. Alongside a J-beta primer mix, a sample-barcoded 5' primer served in a second PCR lasting about 7 to 11 cycles. One entry per CDR3 protein results from TCRdb running MiXCR on the 5' RACE reads. The data contain 1,500,000 or so distinct CDR3 sequences, around 59% of them seen just once; the ten biggest clones take up over 5.5%. Source material: blood. Receptor source: a man younger than 35 in good health.

The V gene is TRBV6-1, the J gene TRBJ2-3; 10 bases are a match to TRBD1. CDR1 and CDR2 from the germline V gene are MNHNS and SASEGT. V was pared by 4 bases and J by 2 bases, with 9 bases of the junction left unmatched. The length of the CDR3 is 17 residues. The CDR3 spells CASSGPGTGAFTDTQYF. As DNA, the CDR3 is TGTGCCAGCAGTGGTCCCGGGACAGGGGCGTTCACAGATACGCAGTATTTT.

The chain employs TRBV7-9 and TRBJ2-1; TRBD2 aligns across 7 bases. Germline V gives CDR1 SEHNR, CDR2 FQNEAQ (reference sequence). With 7 bases clipped from V and 1 base from J, the junction kept 7 bases outside the gene matches. The CDR3 extends over 15 amino acids. The CDR3 DNA reads as TGTGCCAGCACCCCCGCGGGAGTGTCCTACAATGAGCAGTTCTTC. Amino acids: CASTPAGVSYNEQFF.

The chain is built from TRBV18 and TRBJ1-1, with D maybe TRBD1 (5 bases). This CDR3 spans 17 amino acids. V lost 6 bases, J lost 1 base, and 21 bases lay in between. CDR1 and CDR2 from the germline V gene are KGHSH and LQKENI. The CDR3 region has the DNA TGTGCCAGCTCGACAGAGAAGAAGGGCAGTGCGAACACTGAAGCTTTCTTT. Protein: CASSTEKKGSANTEAFF.

The chain combines TRBV11-2 with TRBJ2-1; 10 bases line up with TRBD2. The germline CDR1 and CDR2 sequences are SGHAT and FQNNGV. The ends lost 5 bases at V and 8 bases at J; junction bases unmatched: 6. The CDR3 extends over 14 amino acids. CDR3 sequence reads: CASSRLAGADEQFF. CDR3 in DNA: TGTGCCAGCAGCAGGCTAGCGGGAGCGGATGAGCAGTTCTTC.

The chain joins TRBV4-2 to TRBJ2-2; D unresolved. Germline CDR1 and CDR2: LGHNA and YNFKEQ. Trimming took off 0 bases at V and 3 bases at J, with 8 bases between the two ends. CDR3 length: 15 amino acids. The CDR3 DNA is TGTGCCAGCAGCCAAGATGGGTGGTACACCGGGGAGCTGTTTTTT. This gives the protein CASSQDGWYTGELFF.

This clonotype was observed a handful of times. The chain recombines TRBV2 with TRBJ2-7; TRBD2 is a possible D gene (6 bases). Trimming removed 6 bases from V and 1 base from J, with 13 bases in between. The length of the CDR3 is 14 residues. Germline values: CDR1 SNHLY, CDR2 FYNNEI. CDR3: CASRSGGPSYEQYF. CDR3 DNA sequence: TGTGCCAGCAGATCCGGAGGGCCGTCCTACGAGCAGTACTTC.

The genes are TRBV4-2 and TRBJ2-2; the D is unclear. V gave up 4 bases and J gave up 2 bases, with 11 bases separating them. Per germline, CDR1 LGHNA and CDR2 YNFKEQ. The CDR3 spans 15 residues. The DNA for the CDR3 is TGTGCCAGCAGCCCGAGGACGGCCAACACCGGGGAGCTGTTTTTT. Amino acid sequence: CASSPRTANTGELFF.

V and J are TRBV5-1 and TRBJ2-5; D gene uncertain. The CDR3 length is 13 residues. V gave up 3 bases and J gave up 11 bases, with 17 bases separating them. In germline, CDR1 is SGHRS, CDR2 YFSETQ. As DNA, the CDR3 is TGCGCCAGCAGCTCCCCCGAGAGGAACGGGCAGTACTTC. Protein: CASSSPERNGQYF.

This clonotype was seen a few times. V gene TRBV27 combines with J gene TRBJ2-1, with TRBD1 matching 9 bases. CDR3 length: 16 amino acids. Per the germline V gene, CDR1 is MNHEY and CDR2 is SMNVEV (reference sequence). The V and J ends lost 3 bases and 8 bases, in that order; junction bases with no gene match: 11. The CDR3 region is CASSLATGGLSHEQFF. CDR3 in DNA: TGTGCCAGCAGTTTGGCTACAGGGGGCCTTAGCCATGAGCAGTTCTTC.

This clonotype showed up just a few times. The rearrangement links TRBV7-9 to TRBJ2-5; the D is unclear. The DNA end lines up better with TRBJ2-7; the J call may be wrong. Germline V lookup: CDR1 SEHNR, CDR2 FQNEAQ (reference sequence). There are 12 residues in the CDR3. CDR3 protein: CASSLFSGEQYF. CDR3 nucleotide sequence: TGTGCCAGCAGCTTATTTTCGGGCGAGCAGTACTTC.

This rearrangement joins TRBV15 to TRBJ2-3; D may be TRBD1 or TRBD2 (5 bases each). This CDR3 has 16 residues. Germline CDR1 reads LNHNV; CDR2 reads YYDKDF (reference sequence). V shed 1 base and J shed 4 bases, with 15 bases lying between them. CDR3 sequence: CATSRGGMGTADTQYF. CDR3 DNA: TGTGCCACCAGCAGAGGGGGAATGGGGACGGCAGATACGCAGTATTTT.

This clonotype was recorded once. V gene TRBV2 combines with J gene TRBJ2-7; D is possibly TRBD1 (6 bases). The CDR3 covers 13 residues. V lost 2 bases to trimming and J lost 7 bases, with 12 bases between them. Germline V CDR1 and CDR2: SNHLY, FYNNEI. CDR3 sequence (DNA): TGTGCCAGCAGTGAACCCAGGGGCGGTGAGCAGTACTTC. Encoded protein: CASSEPRGGEQYF.

The chain carries TRBV11-2 and TRBJ2-7; TRBD1 might be the D (5 bases). This CDR3 comprises 16 residues. Germline values: CDR1 SGHAT, CDR2 FQNNGV. Trimming left V 1 base short and J 0 bases short, with 13 bases between. CDR3 sequence: CASSLAGKSPSYEQYF. For the CDR3, the DNA is TGTGCCAGCAGCTTAGCAGGGAAGAGTCCCTCCTACGAGCAGTACTTC. The whole variable domain, remainder taken from reference TRBV11-2 and TRBJ2-7, is EAGVAQSPRYKIIEKRQSVAFWCNPISGHATLYWYQQILGQGPKLLIQFQNNGVVDDSQLPKDRFSAERLKGVDSTLKIQPAKLEDSAVYLCASSLAGKSPSYEQYFGPGTRLTVT.

This chain connects TRBV5-1 to TRBJ1-4; D is uncertain. The V end was cut by 0 bases, the J end by 8 bases, with 17 bases between. Germline assignment: CDR1 SGHRS and CDR2 YFSETQ. CDR3 length: 16 residues. CDR3 bases: TGCGCCAGCAGCTTGGCCCCGGGAGTAGGATTGGAAAAACTGTTTTTT. The encoded protein is CASSLAPGVGLEKLFF. The full variable domain, its missing parts supplied by reference TRBV5-1 and TRBJ1-4, is KAGVTQTPRYLIKTRGQQVTLSCSPISGHRSVSWYQQTPGQGLQFLFEYFSETQRNKGNFPGRFSGRQFSNSRSEMNVSTLELGDSALYLCASSLAPGVGLEKLFFGSGTQLSVL.

The CDR3 sequence is CASSRAGQEDYEQYF. CDR3 nucleotide sequence: TGCGCCAGCAGCCGCGCTGGACAGGAGGATTACGAGCAGTACTTC. This chain joins TRBV4-1 and TRBJ2-7, with 7 bases that match TRBD1. The CDR3 totals 15 residues. V shed 4 bases, J shed 4 bases, and the junction held 10 bases outside the gene matches. Germline V gene lookup returns CDR1 MGHRA and CDR2 YSYEKL.

This clonotype occurred once. CDR3 sequence reads: CSAPGQFYEQYF. The CDR3 DNA reads TGCAGTGCTCCGGGACAGTTTTACGAGCAGTACTTC. J is TRBJ2-7 and V is TRBV20-1; 7 bases are a match to TRBD1. Trimming took 5 bases from V and 4 from J; bases not matched to a gene: 5. Germline V gene sequence: CDR1 DFQATT, CDR2 SNEGSKA (reference sequence). The CDR3 is 12 residues long.

The chain employs TRBV9 and TRBJ2-3; 9 bases match TRBD1. The CDR3 is 15 residues long. V trimming: 3 bases; J trimming: 5 bases; junction bases outside the gene matches: 7. Per germline, CDR1 SGDLS and CDR2 YYNGEE. The CDR3, as DNA: TGTGCCAGCAGCGAGATGGGACAGGGCGGAGATACGCAGTATTTT. Its protein is CASSEMGQGGDTQYF. The full variable domain, in which reference TRBV9 and TRBJ2-3 provide the parts outside the CDR3, is DSGVTQTPKHLITATGQRVTLRCSPRSGDLSVYWYQQSLDQGLQFLIQYYNGEERAKGNILERFSAQQFPDLHSELNLSSLELGDSALYFCASSEMGQGGDTQYFGPGTRLTVL.

The rearrangement joins TRBV6-1 to TRBJ1-2; 7 nucleotides agree with TRBD1. The CDR3 runs to 15 residues. Germline V lookup: CDR1 MNHNS, CDR2 SASEGT. V lost 2 bases to trimming and J lost 8 bases; unmatched junction nucleotides: 11. The CDR3 is CASSENRGLKSGYTF. DNA of the CDR3: TGTGCCAGCAGTGAAAACAGGGGATTGAAGAGCGGCTACACCTTC.

The V and J genes are TRBV28 and TRBJ2-7, with D uncertain. V gave up 2 bases and J gave up 3 bases, with 11 bases separating them. The CDR3 sequence is 14 residues long. Germline CDR1 reads MDHEN; CDR2 reads SYDVKM. CDR3 residues: CASSLIGRRYEQYF. CDR3 nucleotide sequence: TGTGCCAGCAGTTTAATTGGACGACGCTACGAGCAGTACTTC.

The chain is built from TRBV7-9 and TRBJ1-3, with unresolved D. Germline lookup yields CDR1 SEHNR and CDR2 FQNEAQ (reference sequence). The CDR3 extends over 18 amino acids. Trimming pared 3 bases from V and 4 bases from J, leaving 22 bases between. The CDR3 DNA sequence: TGTGCCAGCAGCTTGTTTTCGACGCAGGCCCTCCGCGGAAACACCATATATTTT. Its protein product is CASSLFSTQALRGNTIYF.

The chain carries TRBV20-1 and TRBJ1-1; tentative D call: TRBD1 (5 bases). The V end lost 6 bases, the J end lost 2 bases, and 13 bases lay between the germline ends. The CDR3 has 13 residues. Per the germline V gene, CDR1 is DFQATT and CDR2 is SNEGSKA (reference sequence). The chain's CDR3 is CSASRAINTEAFF. The CDR3 coding sequence is TGCAGTGCGTCCAGGGCGATAAACACTGAAGCTTTCTTT.

J is TRBJ1-4 and V is TRBV7-6, with no clear D. CDR1 SGHVS and CDR2 FNYEAQ come from the germline V gene. V lost 1 base to trimming and J lost 11 bases, with 8 bases between them. The CDR3 runs to 12 residues. This CDR3 reads CASSLDRHKLFF. Here the CDR3 DNA reads TGTGCCAGCAGCTTAGACAGACATAAACTGTTTTTT.

This clonotype was seen a few times. The chain joins TRBV27 to TRBJ2-1; a weak D match, TRBD1 (5 bases). Germline-derived CDR1 and CDR2 are MNHEY and SMNVEV (reference sequence). V gave up 4 bases and J gave up 12 bases, with 13 bases separating them. The CDR3 runs 12 residues. As DNA, the CDR3 is TGTGCCAGCAGTTACCCAGGGTTTGGGCAGTTCTTC. It specifies CASSYPGFGQFF.

The rearrangement uses TRBV10-3 and TRBJ2-1; 8 bases align to TRBD1. Germline CDR1 ENHRY, CDR2 SYGVKD. V lost 8 bases and J lost 5; bases outside the gene matches: 2. The CDR3 extends over 12 amino acids. CDR3 protein: CAIQGADNEQFF. CDR3 nucleotide sequence: TGTGCCATCCAGGGGGCTGACAATGAGCAGTTCTTC.

The chain links TRBV7-2 to TRBJ1-2; 7 nucleotides line up with TRBD1. CDR1 is SGHTA, CDR2 FQGNSA, per germline. V trimming: 2 bases; J trimming: 8 bases; junction bases outside the gene matches: 8. The CDR3 covers 14 residues. The DNA of the CDR3 is TGTGCCAGCAGCTTACCCGACAGGGTAGCGGGCTACACCTTC. This translates into CASSLPDRVAGYTF.

The J gene is TRBJ2-4, the V gene TRBV20-1; 7 bases fit TRBD2. The length of the CDR3 is 15 residues. With 4 bases clipped from V and 0 bases from J, the junction kept 6 bases outside the gene matches. Germline V gene data show CDR1 as DFQATT and CDR2 as SNEGSKA (reference sequence). The CDR3 spells CSATAGEIAKNIQYF. The CDR3 region has the DNA TGCAGTGCTACGGCGGGAGAGATAGCCAAAAACATTCAGTACTTC.

Comment on this clonotype: A read error may produce the germline difference seen at one junction end. This chain uses TRBV7-7 with TRBJ2-5; TRBD2 matches at 8 bases. This CDR3 has 16 amino acids. CDR1 SSHAT and CDR2 FNYEAQ come from the germline V gene (reference sequence). The CDR3 DNA sequence: TGTGCTAGCAGCTTAGACCTATGGACTAGCCGGGAGACCCAGTACTTC. Protein: CASSLDLWTSRETQYF. Filled out from reference TRBV7-7 and TRBJ2-5, the complete variable domain reads GAGVSQSPRYKVTKRGQDVTLRCDPISSHATLYWYQQALGQGPEFLTYFNYEAQPDKSGLPSDRFSAERPEGSISTLTIQRTEQRDSAMYRCASSLDLWTSRETQYFGPGTRLLVL.

The chain couples TRBV28 to TRBJ2-6; 7 bases line up with TRBD1. Unmatched junction bases numbered 4, after V lost 2 bases and J lost 0 bases. Germline V lookup: CDR1 MDHEN, CDR2 SYDVKM. CDR3 length: 17 amino acids. CDR3 in DNA: TGTGCCAGCAGTTTAACGGGACAGATCTCTGGGGCCAACGTCCTGACTTTC. It translates to CASSLTGQISGANVLTF.

The V gene is TRBV3-1, the J gene TRBJ2-5; D unresolved. The CDR3 extends over 15 amino acids. The germline V gene encodes CDR1 LGHDT and CDR2 YNNKEL (reference sequence). Trimming removed 0 bases from V and 1 base from J, with 9 bases in between. CDR3 bases: TGTGCCAGCAGCCAAGATCTAACACCCCAAGAGACCCAGTACTTC. Protein product: CASSQDLTPQETQYF.

At least ten counts were recorded for this clonotype. The junction departs from germline at one end; a sequencing error may be responsible. The chain carries TRBV20-1 and TRBJ2-7, with D tentatively TRBD2 (6 bases). The CDR3 totals 14 residues. Per the germline V gene, CDR1 is DFQATT and CDR2 is SNEGSKA (reference sequence). CDR3 residues: CSTSPGTPGGEQYF. The CDR3 DNA follows: TGCAGTACTAGCCCCGGGACCCCCGGGGGTGAGCAGTACTTC.